This TCR beta chain derives from a study of early T cells in non-severe SARS-CoV-2 infection. Study at large: Sequencing input comprised bulk RNA from unsorted whole blood; chain pairing was not available.

Study-wide results and caveats: Private and CD4 specificities were missed by VDJdb matching, which favored anti-spike CD8 responses.

Comments on this clonotype: Its antigen is unknown.

The TCR library protocol was used to attach unique molecular identifiers. These identifiers were attached to individual cDNA molecules. TCRdb independently ran MiXCR on the 5' RACE reads; one entry per CDR3 protein. This sample has about 100,000 distinct CDR3 sequences; about 12% occur once, and the top ten carry 5% to 8%. Between the trimmed V and J ends, which lost 5 bases and 0 bases, there was a span of 17 bases. Per germline, CDR1 SNHLY and CDR2 FYNNEI. The CDR3 has 17 residues. The clonotype originates from an adult who was a healthcare worker with PCR-confirmed SARS-CoV-2 infection or an uninfected control (not recorded which). The chain links TRBV2 to TRBJ1-3; possible D gene TRBD1, 5 bases. Source material: whole blood. This CDR3 reads CASSPRVSGGSGNTIYF. The CDR3 DNA follows: TGTGCCAGCAGTCCAAGGGTCTCTGGGGGCTCTGGAAACACCATATATTTT. Full variable domain (rest looked up from reference TRBV2 and TRBJ1-3): EPEVTQTPSHQVTQMGQEVILRCVPISNHLYFYWYRQILGQKVEFLVSFYNNEISEKSEIFDDQFSVERPDGSNFTLKIRSTKLEDSAMYFCASSPRVSGGSGNTIYFGEGSWLTVV.